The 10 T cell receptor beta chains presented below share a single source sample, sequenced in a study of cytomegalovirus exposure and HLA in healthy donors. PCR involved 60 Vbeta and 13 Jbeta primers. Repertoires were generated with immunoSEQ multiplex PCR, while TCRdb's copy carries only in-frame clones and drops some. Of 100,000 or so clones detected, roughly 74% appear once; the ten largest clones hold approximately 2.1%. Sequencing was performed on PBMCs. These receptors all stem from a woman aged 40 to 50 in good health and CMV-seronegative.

The CDR3 loop reads CASSPGQGTTDTQYF. The CDR3 nucleotides are TGTGCCAGCAGCCCCGGACAGGGGACCACAGATACGCAGTATTTT. This sequence joins TRBV7-3 and TRBJ2-3, with 9 bases fitting TRBD1. V shed 5 bases and J 2 bases; nucleotides not matched to a gene: 5. Germline loops: CDR1 SGHTA, CDR2 FQGTGA. The CDR3 loop spans 15 amino acids.

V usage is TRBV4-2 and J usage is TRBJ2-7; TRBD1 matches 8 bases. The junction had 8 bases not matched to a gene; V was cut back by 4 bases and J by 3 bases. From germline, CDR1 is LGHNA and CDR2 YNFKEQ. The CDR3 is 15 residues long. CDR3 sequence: CASSPPGQALYEQYF. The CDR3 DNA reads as TGTGCCAGCAGCCCACCGGGACAGGCCCTCTACGAGCAGTACTTC.

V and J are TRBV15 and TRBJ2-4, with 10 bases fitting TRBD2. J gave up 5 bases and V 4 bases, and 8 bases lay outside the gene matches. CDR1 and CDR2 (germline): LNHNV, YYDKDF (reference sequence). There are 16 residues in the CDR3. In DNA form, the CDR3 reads TGTGCCACCAGCACCCAGCGGGGGGGCACCCAAAACATTCAGTACTTC. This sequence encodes CATSTQRGGTQNIQYF.

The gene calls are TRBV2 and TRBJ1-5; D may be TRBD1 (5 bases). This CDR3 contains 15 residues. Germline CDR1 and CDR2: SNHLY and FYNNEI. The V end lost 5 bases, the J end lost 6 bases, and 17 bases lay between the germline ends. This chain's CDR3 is CASSTRDFIFQPQHF. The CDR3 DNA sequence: TGTGCCAGCAGTACCCGGGACTTCATATTTCAGCCCCAGCATTTT.

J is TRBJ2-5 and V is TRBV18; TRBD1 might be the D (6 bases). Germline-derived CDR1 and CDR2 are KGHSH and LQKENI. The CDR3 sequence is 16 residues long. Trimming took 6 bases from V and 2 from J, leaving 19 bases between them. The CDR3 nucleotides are TGTGCCAGCTCCCGTGGACCCCAAGGGGGTCAAGAGACCCAGTACTTC. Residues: CASSRGPQGGQETQYF.

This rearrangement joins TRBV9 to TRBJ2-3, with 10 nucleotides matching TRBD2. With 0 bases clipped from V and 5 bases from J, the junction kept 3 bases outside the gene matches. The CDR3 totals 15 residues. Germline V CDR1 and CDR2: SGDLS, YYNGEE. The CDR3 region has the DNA TGTGCCAGCAGCGTAGTAGCGGGAGGCTTAGATACGCAGTATTTT. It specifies CASSVVAGGLDTQYF.

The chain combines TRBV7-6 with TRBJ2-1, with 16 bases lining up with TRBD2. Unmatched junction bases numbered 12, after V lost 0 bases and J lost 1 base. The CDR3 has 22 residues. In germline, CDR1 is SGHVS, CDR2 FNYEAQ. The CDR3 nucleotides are TGTGCCAGCAGCTTAGCTCTGAGGGGGACTAGCGGGGGGGCCAGTTCCTACAATGAGCAGTTCTTC. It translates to CASSLALRGTSGGASSYNEQFF.

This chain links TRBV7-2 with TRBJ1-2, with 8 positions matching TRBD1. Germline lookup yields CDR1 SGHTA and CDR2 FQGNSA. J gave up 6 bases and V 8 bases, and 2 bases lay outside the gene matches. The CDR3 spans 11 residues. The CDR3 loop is CASSGGDGYTF. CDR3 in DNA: TGTGCCAGCTCAGGGGGCGATGGCTACACCTTC. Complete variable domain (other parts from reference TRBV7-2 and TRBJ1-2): GAGVSQSPSNKVTEKGKDVELRCDPISGHTALYWYRQSLGQGLEFLIYFQGNSAPDKSGLPSDRFSAERTGGSVSTLTIQRTQQEDSAVYLCASSGGDGYTFGSGTRLTVV.

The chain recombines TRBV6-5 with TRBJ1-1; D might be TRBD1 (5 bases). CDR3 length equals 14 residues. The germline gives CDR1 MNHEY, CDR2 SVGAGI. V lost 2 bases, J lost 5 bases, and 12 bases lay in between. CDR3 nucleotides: TGTGCCAGCAGTTACAGGGGCCCTAGGACTGAAGCTTTCTTT. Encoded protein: CASSYRGPRTEAFF.

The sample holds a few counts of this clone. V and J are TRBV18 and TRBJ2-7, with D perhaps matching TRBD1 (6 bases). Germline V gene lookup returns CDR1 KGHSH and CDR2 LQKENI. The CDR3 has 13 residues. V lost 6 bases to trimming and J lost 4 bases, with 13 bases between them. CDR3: CASSPGHGYEQYF. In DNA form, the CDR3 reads TGTGCCAGCTCTCCGGGACATGGGTACGAGCAGTACTTC.